This T cell receptor (beta chain) originates from a study of vaccination and CD4 T cells after COVID-19. Background on the study: Overlapping spike peptides served as the stimulus for the cells. These peptides came from SARS-CoV-2 and from the common cold coronaviruses HCoV-NL63, HCoV-OC43 and HCoV-229E.

Noted treatment: roughly ten-day PBMC culture with coronavirus spike peptide pools or control peptides (ViraFEST assay). Regarding the study as a whole: Looking at convalescent patients, a median approximately 86% of reactive clones were present only post-vaccination.

The Oncomine TCR Beta short-read assay was what sequenced the DNA obtained from cultured CD4+ T cells. One entry per CDR3 protein, called by TCRdb with MiXCR from the PCR reads. Altogether some 15,000 distinct CDR3 sequences are present, more than 40% being singletons, with the ten largest covering approximately 12%. V lost 5 bases and J 1 base, leaving 14 bases between the germline ends. Germline CDR1 and CDR2: MNHEY and SVGEGT. The CDR3 is 16 amino acids. To note about this clonotype: Its antigen is as yet unknown.

Sequences were obtained from CD4+ T cells from blood, cultured in vitro. The sequence was obtained from a human donor who had recovered from COVID-19. V and J are TRBV6-2 or TRBV6-3 and TRBJ2-2, with D perhaps matching TRBD1 (6 bases). The CDR3 sequence is CASSRRTVMNTGELFF. The CDR3 DNA reads as TGTGCCAGCAGTCGCCGGACAGTTATGAACACCGGGGAGCTGTTTTTT.